A single sample gave rise to the 23 T cell receptor beta chains below, sequenced in a study of beta chain features in type 1 diabetes. The entirety of the isolated RNA underwent reverse transcription, so expressed TCRB transcripts were sequenced. Sequenced by immunoSEQ multiplex PCR; TCRdb stores in-frame clones only, minus some. The sample records some 250,000 clones, around 26% being singletons. Sequencing was carried out using central memory CD4+ T cells from blood. Receptors originate from a man aged 25-45 years in good health.

The V call is TRBV7-9, the J call TRBJ2-5, with TRBD1 matching over 8 bases. The CDR3 has 15 residues. The germline V gene encodes CDR1 SEHNR and CDR2 FQNEAQ (reference sequence). Trimming took 3 bases from V and 5 from J; bases not matched to a gene: 8. As DNA, the CDR3 is TGTGCCAGCAGCTTCCAGGGGGCCCACGGGGAGACCCAGTACTTC. As protein: CASSFQGAHGETQYF.

The chain is built from TRBV21-1 and TRBJ2-5; TRBD2 is taken as the D call from the table, unchecked against the DNA. TRBV21-1 is given as a pseudogene. CDR3 size: 17 residues. The CDR3 DNA reads TGTGCCAGCAGCAAAGCTTCTGGCGGGGGGACCCAAGAGACCCAGTACTTC. The encoded protein is CASSKASGGGTQETQYF.

This sequence joins TRBV5-4 and TRBJ2-5; 13 bases are a match to TRBD2. Germline CDR1 is SGHNT and CDR2 is YYREEE (reference sequence). Losses at the gene ends were 2 bases for V and 3 bases for J; bases not matched to a gene: 4. This CDR3 comprises 16 residues. The CDR3 reads CASSFGLAGEKETQYF. DNA for the CDR3: TGTGCCAGCAGCTTTGGACTAGCGGGAGAAAAAGAGACCCAGTACTTC.

This clone was found many times. The J gene is TRBJ2-5, the V gene TRBV7-2; the match to TRBD1 covers 7 bases. Germline V gene data show CDR1 as SGHTA and CDR2 as FQGNSA. V shed 3 bases and J 14 bases; nucleotides not matched to a gene: 12. The CDR3 runs 13 residues. CDR3 region: CASSFGMRDRFYF. CDR3 nucleotide sequence: TGTGCCAGCAGCTTTGGAATGAGGGACAGATTTTACTTC.

This clone was found once. V usage is TRBV9 and J usage is TRBJ2-2, with D perhaps TRBD2 (6 bases). Per germline, CDR1 SGDLS and CDR2 YYNGEE. V shed 2 bases and J shed 2 bases, with 10 bases lying between them. This CDR3 is built from 15 residues. The CDR3 nucleotides are TGTGCCAGCAGCGTTCCGGGACTTAACACCGGGGAGCTGTTTTTT. It codes for CASSVPGLNTGELFF.

The chain employs TRBV28 and TRBJ1-5, with TRBD1 as a possible D gene (6 bases). Germline CDR1 and CDR2: MDHEN and SYDVKM. V was cut by 5 bases and J by 3 bases, with 14 bases left in between. The CDR3 extends over 15 amino acids. The CDR3 DNA reads as TGTGCCAGCAGTACAATCGGGACACTCAATCAGCCCCAGCATTTT. Translating it yields CASSTIGTLNQPQHF.

This chain links TRBV4-1 with TRBJ2-3; TRBD1 aligns across 7 bases. With V trimmed by 1 base and J by 2 bases, 6 bases remained unmatched. CDR1 and CDR2 from the germline V gene are MGHRA and YSYEKL. This CDR3 has 16 amino acids. The CDR3 here is CASSQGWGQYTDTQYF. In DNA, the CDR3 is TGCGCCAGCAGCCAAGGTTGGGGACAGTACACAGATACGCAGTATTTT.

CDR3 sequence: CASSATSSYNEQFF. CDR3 DNA sequence: TGTGCCAGCAGCGCGACCAGCTCCTACAATGAGCAGTTCTTC. The rearrangement uses TRBV5-4 and TRBJ2-1; the D is unclear. Germline V CDR1 and CDR2: SGHNT, YYREEE (reference sequence). Deletions cut 4 bases from V and 0 bases from J, with 8 bases between. The CDR3 consists of 14 residues.

This clone was counted at least ten times. The chain is built from TRBV2 and TRBJ1-1; D is uncertain. The V gene's germline CDR1 is SNHLY and CDR2 FYNNEI. The V and J ends lost 3 bases and 1 base respectively, with 12 bases between them. CDR3 length: 15 amino acids. The CDR3 protein is CASSDSLLENTEAFF. The CDR3 nucleotides read TGTGCCAGCAGTGATTCTTTACTAGAGAACACTGAAGCTTTCTTT.

This chain joins TRBV30 and TRBJ2-2; no definite D call. The CDR3 has 14 residues. V lost 0 bases and J lost 2, with 7 bases in between. Germline V gene sequence: CDR1 GTSNPN, CDR2 SVGIG (reference sequence). The CDR3 loop is CAWSVRLNTGELFF. CDR3 coding DNA: TGTGCCTGGAGTGTACGACTCAACACCGGGGAGCTGTTTTTT.

The chain combines TRBV13 with TRBJ1-1; TRBD1 matches at 7 bases. The CDR3 sequence is 16 residues long. Germline CDR1 PRHDT, CDR2 FYEKMQ (reference sequence). V was pared by 1 base and J by 4 bases, with 9 bases of the junction left unmatched. The chain's CDR3 is CASSLDSTGERTEAFF. The CDR3 DNA follows: TGTGCCAGCAGCTTAGATTCTACAGGGGAACGCACTGAAGCTTTCTTT.

The CDR3 region has the DNA TGTGCCAGCAGCTTAGCCGGTGGGCTTGGGGGTGCGCAGTATTTT. Residues: CASSLAGGLGGAQYF. The chain is built from TRBV7-8 and TRBJ2-3; TRBD1 or TRBD2 may be the D gene (5 bases each). Germline CDR1 is SGHVS and CDR2 is FQNEAQ. The V end lost 0 bases, the J end lost 10 bases, and 17 bases lay between the germline ends. This CDR3 has 15 amino acids.

Concerning this clone itself: Other nucleotide sequences from this sample produce the same CDR3. The J gene is TRBJ2-7, the V gene TRBV30; perhaps TRBD1 as D (6 bases). The V and J ends lost 0 bases and 3 bases respectively, with 6 bases between them. From germline, CDR1 is GTSNPN and CDR2 SVGIG (reference sequence). CDR3 size: 12 residues. DNA of the CDR3: TGTGCCTGGAGTGTACAGGGCTACGAGCAGTACTTC. It codes for CAWSVQGYEQYF.

This clone has just a few counts. V usage is TRBV30 and J usage is TRBJ2-7; D might be TRBD1 (5 bases). Germline loops: CDR1 GTSNPN, CDR2 SVGIG (reference sequence). V lost 4 bases and J lost 5, with 12 bases in between. The CDR3 length is 12 residues. Here the CDR3 reads CAWTARVNEQYF. The CDR3 bases are TGTGCCTGGACCGCCAGGGTCAACGAGCAGTACTTC.

This clone was observed a few times. The genes are TRBV7-2 and TRBJ2-5; 8 positions match TRBD2. This CDR3 is built from 16 residues. V shed 2 bases, J shed 2 bases, and the junction held 7 bases outside the gene matches. Germline V lookup: CDR1 SGHTA, CDR2 FQGNSA. This CDR3 reads CASSLTPSGLQETQYF. The CDR3 DNA reads TGTGCCAGCAGCTTAACCCCTAGCGGGCTTCAAGAGACCCAGTACTTC.

The chain uses TRBV6-5 and TRBJ2-7, with D perhaps TRBD1 or TRBD2 (6 bases each). Trimming pared 6 bases from V and 7 bases from J, leaving 13 bases between. The CDR3 runs 12 residues. Germline CDR1 MNHEY, CDR2 SVGAGI. The CDR3 is CASRIGGREQYF. The CDR3 region has the DNA TGTGCCAGCAGAATCGGGGGCCGTGAGCAGTACTTC.

This clone appeared a few times. This rearrangement joins TRBV5-4 to TRBJ2-3; 8 nucleotides line up with TRBD2. This CDR3 has 15 residues. V lost 1 base to trimming and J lost 3 bases; unmatched junction nucleotides: 4. Germline lookup yields CDR1 SGHNT and CDR2 YYREEE (reference sequence). CDR3 nucleotide sequence: TGTGCCAGCAGCTTGACCGGGAGGGGAACAGATACGCAGTATTTT. It yields the protein CASSLTGRGTDTQYF.

The genes are TRBV11-2 and TRBJ1-2; D is unresolved. CDR3 size: 14 residues. Per the germline V gene, CDR1 is SGHAT and CDR2 is FQNNGV. The V end was cut by 0 bases, the J end by 5 bases, with 10 bases between. CDR3 sequence reads: CASSLERQVYGYTF. CDR3 sequence (DNA): TGTGCCAGCAGCTTAGAACGTCAGGTTTATGGCTACACCTTC.

This clone came up a few times. This chain uses TRBV5-4 with TRBJ2-5; D is unresolved. V shed 3 bases and J shed 4 bases, with 13 bases lying between them. The CDR3 length is 14 residues. CDR1 SGHNT and CDR2 YYREEE come from the germline V gene (reference sequence). The CDR3 loop reads CASSSPTLGETQYF. The CDR3 nucleotides are TGTGCCAGCAGCTCCCCCACACTGGGAGAGACCCAGTACTTC.

The gene calls are TRBV29-1 and TRBJ2-6; TRBD1 might be the D (6 bases). The CDR3 contains 17 residues. Germline V CDR1 and CDR2: SQVTM, ANQGSEA. Trimming left V 3 bases short and J 0 bases short, with 15 bases between. The CDR3 DNA is TGCAGCGTTGACGTAGGACAGCTGAGCTCTGGGGCCAACGTCCTGACTTTC. This translates into CSVDVGQLSSGANVLTF.

This rearrangement joins TRBV7-2 to TRBJ2-1; D uncertain. The CDR3 runs to 13 residues. CDR1 is SGHTA, CDR2 FQGNSA, per germline. Trimming left V 4 bases short and J 15 bases short, with 19 bases between. The CDR3 spells CASSSSMTARTFF. The CDR3 DNA follows: TGTGCCAGCAGCTCCTCGATGACGGCTCGAACGTTCTTC.

This clone was seen more than once but under ten times. Germline is not matched at one junction end, which may reflect a read error. Different DNA sequences within this sample yield the same CDR3. This chain joins TRBV18 and TRBJ2-6; a weak D match, TRBD1 (6 bases). The CDR3 extends over 15 amino acids. Germline assignment: CDR1 KGHSH and CDR2 LQKENI. The CDR3 nucleotides are TGTGCCAGCTCCCCACAGGGTGCTGGGGCCAACGTCCTGACTTTC. Amino acid sequence: CASSPQGAGANVLTF.

A few counts support this clone. The same CDR3 also results from other DNA sequences found in this sample. The chain has TRBV2 and TRBJ2-7; no firm D call. The CDR3 contains 12 residues. Germline V gene sequence: CDR1 SNHLY, CDR2 FYNNEI. V gave up 4 bases and J gave up 0 bases, with 4 bases separating them. The CDR3 DNA sequence: TGTGCCAGCAGTGCACTCTCCTACGAGCAGTACTTC. Its protein product is CASSALSYEQYF.